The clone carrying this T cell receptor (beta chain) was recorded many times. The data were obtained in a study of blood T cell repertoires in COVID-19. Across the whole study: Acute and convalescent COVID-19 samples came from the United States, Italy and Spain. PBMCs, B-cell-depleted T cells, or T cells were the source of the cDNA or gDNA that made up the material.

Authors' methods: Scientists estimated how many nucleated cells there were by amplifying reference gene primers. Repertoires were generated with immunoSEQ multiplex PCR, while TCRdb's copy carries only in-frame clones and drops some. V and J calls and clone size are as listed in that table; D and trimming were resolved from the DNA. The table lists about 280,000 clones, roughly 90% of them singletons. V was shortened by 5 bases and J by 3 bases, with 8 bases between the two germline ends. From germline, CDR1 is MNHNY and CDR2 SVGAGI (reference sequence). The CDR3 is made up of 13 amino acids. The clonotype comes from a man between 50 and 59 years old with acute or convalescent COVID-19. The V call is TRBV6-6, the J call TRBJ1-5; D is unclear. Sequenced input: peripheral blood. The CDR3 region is CASSGSYNQPQHF. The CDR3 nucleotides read TGTGCCAGCAGTGGCAGTTACAATCAGCCCCAGCATTTT.